Following are 5 T cell receptor beta chains from one sample sequenced in a study of T cell responses to AZD1222 COVID-19 vaccine. Produced via immunoSEQ multiplex PCR; TCRdb's table is partial and in-frame only. The profile shows 180,000 or so clones, around 90% of them singletons. This material consisted of peripheral blood, taken on day 0 of AZD1222 vaccination. The receptors come from an adult in good health.

The gene calls are TRBV5-1 and TRBJ2-3; TRBD1 is a possible D gene (5 bases). V lost 6 bases and J 4 bases, leaving 21 bases between the germline ends. CDR3 length: 16 residues. Germline assignment: CDR1 SGHRS and CDR2 YFSETQ. The CDR3 DNA is TGCGCCAGCACCACCACGTCCTGGGAAGGGGCAGATACGCAGTATTTT. Translated, it gives CASTTTSWEGADTQYF.

This clone was recorded once. The rearrangement links TRBV27 to TRBJ1-1; possible D gene TRBD1, 6 bases. V lost 5 bases to trimming and J lost 7 bases, with 14 bases between them. CDR3 length: 13 residues. The V gene's germline CDR1 is MNHEY and CDR2 SMNVEV (reference sequence). CDR3 sequence: CASSLRDNLEAFF. CDR3 nucleotide sequence: TGTGCCAGCAGTCTCCGGGACAACCTTGAAGCTTTCTTT.

The chain employs TRBV7-2 and TRBJ2-1; no reliable D call. Germline V gene data show CDR1 as SGHTA and CDR2 as FQGNSA. This CDR3 spans 13 amino acids. V was cut by 1 base and J by 7 bases, with 8 bases left in between. Here the CDR3 DNA reads TGTGCCAGCAGCTTAGGACTTTCGAATGAGCAGTTCTTC. Encoded protein: CASSLGLSNEQFF. The full variable domain, completed using reference TRBV7-2 and TRBJ2-1, is GAGVSQSPSNKVTEKGKDVELRCDPISGHTALYWYRQSLGQGLEFLIYFQGNSAPDKSGLPSDRFSAERTGGSVSTLTIQRTQQEDSAVYLCASSLGLSNEQFFGPGTRLTVL.

The V gene is TRBV5-1, the J gene TRBJ2-3; D is perhaps TRBD2 (6 bases). There are 18 residues in the CDR3. Germline V gene data show CDR1 as SGHRS and CDR2 as YFSETQ. V gave up 1 base and J gave up 2 bases, with 20 bases separating them. DNA of the CDR3: TGCGCCAGCAGCTTGAACCCCAGGGTACGGGGGAACACAGATACGCAGTATTTT. Protein: CASSLNPRVRGNTDTQYF.

This sequence joins TRBV7-6 and TRBJ1-1; 11 bases line up with TRBD1. Germline V gene data show CDR1 as SGHVS and CDR2 as FNYEAQ. V shed 5 bases, J shed 5 bases, and the junction held 7 bases outside the gene matches. The CDR3 sequence is 15 residues long. CDR3: CASSPDRGRLTEAFF. The DNA for the CDR3 is TGTGCCAGCAGCCCGGACAGGGGGCGGTTGACTGAAGCTTTCTTT. The full variable domain, in which reference TRBV7-6 and TRBJ1-1 provide the parts outside the CDR3, is GAGVSQSPRYKVTKRGQDVALRCDPISGHVSLYWYRQALGQGPEFLTYFNYEAQQDKSGLPNDRFSAERPEGSISTLTIQRTEQRDSAMYRCASSPDRGRLTEAFFGQGTRLTVV.